These 18 T cell receptor beta chains were sequenced from one sample in a study of CD8 T cells in ankylosing spondylitis. TCRdb fed the 5' RACE reads into MiXCR, producing one record per CDR3 protein. There are hundreds of thousands of distinct CDR3 sequences in the sample; 15% to 20% occur only once, and less than 9.5% lies in the top ten. The specimen was blood, either unsorted or a sorted T cell fraction (not recorded which). These receptor sequences come from a male donor with ankylosing spondylitis or in good health (not recorded which).

The chain has TRBV4-2 and TRBJ2-2, with 12 positions matching TRBD2. CDR3 length: 18 residues. CDR1 LGHNA and CDR2 YNFKEQ come from the germline V gene. J lost 4 bases, V lost 7 bases, and 13 bases had no gene match. The CDR3 bases are TGTGCCAGCACCGGACTAGCGGGAACCGAAGGGAGCACCGGGGAGCTGTTTTTT. Encoded protein: CASTGLAGTEGSTGELFF.

The rearrangement joins TRBV6-1 to TRBJ1-2; the D gene is possibly TRBD1 (5 bases). Trimming took 2 bases from V and 3 from J, leaving 10 bases between them. Germline V CDR1 and CDR2: MNHNS, SASEGT. This CDR3 is built from 14 residues. CDR3 protein: CASSERSGYYGYTF. The CDR3 DNA is TGTGCCAGCAGTGAACGGTCAGGGTACTATGGCTACACCTTC.

This chain joins TRBV6-1 and TRBJ2-2; 9 bases line up with TRBD2. This CDR3 spans 18 amino acids. The trim removed 5 bases at V and 1 base at J, leaving 11 bases unmatched. The germline V gene has CDR1 MNHNS and CDR2 SASEGT. DNA for the CDR3: TGTGCCAGCAGTATCCCGCGAGGAGCGGGGGGGAACACCGGGGAGCTGTTTTTT. It translates to CASSIPRGAGGNTGELFF.

The V and J genes are TRBV28 and TRBJ2-1; 7 bases are a match to TRBD2. The CDR3 extends over 15 amino acids. Per the germline V gene, CDR1 is MDHEN and CDR2 is SYDVKM. J lost 3 bases, V lost 6 bases, and 8 bases had no gene match. CDR3: CASSPPRDYYNEQFF. CDR3 nucleotide sequence: TGTGCCAGCAGCCCGCCCCGGGACTACTACAATGAGCAGTTCTTC. Complete variable domain (other parts from reference TRBV28 and TRBJ2-1): DVKVTQSSRYLVKRTGEKVFLECVQDMDHENMFWYRQDPGLGLRLIYFSYDVKMKEKGDIPEGYSVSREKKERFSLILESASTNQTSMYLCASSPPRDYYNEQFFGPGTRLTVL.

The V call is TRBV11-2, the J call TRBJ2-5; D possibly uses TRBD1 or TRBD2 (5 bases each). Germline CDR1 SGHAT, CDR2 FQNNGV. The CDR3 totals 16 residues. V lost 5 bases, J lost 1 base, and 17 bases lay in between. The CDR3 DNA sequence: TGTGCCAGCAGCAAACGGGGACCGCCATTCCAAGAGACCCAGTACTTC. Translating gives CASSKRGPPFQETQYF.

The chain couples TRBV4-2 to TRBJ2-6; D gene ambiguous. Trimming took 0 bases from V and 0 from J, leaving 3 bases between them. The CDR3 contains 15 residues. Germline CDR1 is LGHNA and CDR2 is YNFKEQ. CDR3 in amino acids: CASSQEASGANVLTF. The DNA of the CDR3 is TGTGCCAGCAGCCAAGAAGCCTCTGGGGCCAACGTCCTGACTTTC.

This chain connects TRBV30 to TRBJ1-5, with D perhaps TRBD1 (6 bases). The length of the CDR3 is 14 residues. The ends were cut back, 5 bases at V and 0 bases at J, with 11 bases in the middle. Looked up from germline, CDR1 is GTSNPN and CDR2 is SVGIG (reference sequence). Written as DNA, the CDR3 is TGTGCCTGGTCGGACAGTCATAGCAATCAGCCCCAGCATTTT. Its protein is CAWSDSHSNQPQHF.

The rearrangement joins TRBV20-1 to TRBJ2-7, with no clear D. CDR3 length: 14 amino acids. Trimming removed 4 bases at V and 0 bases at J, with 13 bases between. The V gene's germline CDR1 is DFQATT and CDR2 SNEGSKA (reference sequence). CDR3 sequence reads: CSAINVLDSYEQYV. The CDR3 DNA reads TGCAGTGCTATCAATGTTCTCGACTCCTACGAGCAGTACGTC.

V usage is TRBV6-4 and J usage is TRBJ2-1; D is perhaps TRBD1 or TRBD2 (6 bases each). The CDR3 consists of 13 residues. V lost 8 bases, J lost 7 bases, and 15 bases lay in between. CDR1 is MRHNA, CDR2 SNTAGT, per germline. The CDR3 sequence is CASSWGAGNEQFF. The CDR3 DNA follows: TGTGCCAGCTCCTGGGGGGCAGGGAATGAGCAGTTCTTC.

The gene calls are TRBV3-1 and TRBJ2-7, with D perhaps TRBD1 (5 bases). Germline V gene sequence: CDR1 LGHDT, CDR2 YNNKEL (reference sequence). CDR3 length: 12 residues. V was trimmed by 1 base and J by 12 bases, leaving 13 bases between them. The CDR3 DNA follows: TGTGCCAGCAGCCAAGGCCCCGACAGTCTGTACGTC. Protein sequence: CASSQGPDSLYV.

The V call is TRBV29-1, the J call TRBJ1-5; TRBD1 aligns across 9 bases. CDR1 and CDR2 (germline): SQVTM, ANQGSEA. The trim removed 8 bases at V and 0 bases at J, leaving 8 bases unmatched. The CDR3 covers 15 residues. The DNA for the CDR3 is TGCAGCTTTTGTAGGACAGGGGATAGCAATCAGCCCCAGCATTTT. This gives the protein CSFCRTGDSNQPQHF.

This clonotype was observed a handful of times. The chain recombines TRBV20-1 with TRBJ2-3; D is unclear. The CDR3 runs to 15 residues. The ends were cut back, 5 bases at V and 2 bases at J, with 17 bases in the middle. Germline values: CDR1 DFQATT, CDR2 SNEGSKA (reference sequence). The CDR3 is CSALNRAQHTDTQYF. The DNA for the CDR3 is TGCAGTGCTCTAAACCGGGCCCAACACACAGATACGCAGTATTTT.

V usage is TRBV29-1 and J usage is TRBJ1-2, with D unresolved. Germline assignment: CDR1 SQVTM and CDR2 ANQGSEA. CDR3 size: 13 residues. Trimming pared 4 bases from V and 3 bases from J, leaving 12 bases between. CDR3 loop: CSVVAVADYGYTF. The DNA for the CDR3 is TGCAGCGTTGTGGCCGTCGCAGACTATGGCTACACCTTC.

In its sample, this clonotype was seen a few times. This chain uses TRBV24-1 with TRBJ2-3; D perhaps matches TRBD1 (5 bases). V was clipped by 3 bases and J by 5 bases, with 20 bases between them. Looked up from germline, CDR1 is KGHDR and CDR2 is SFDVKD. The CDR3 is 17 amino acids. CDR3 nucleotides: TGTGCCACCAGTGATCCGCCTTGGGGCAGATTAGGAGATACGCAGTATTTT. This sequence encodes CATSDPPWGRLGDTQYF.

In its sample, this clonotype was seen a few times. The chain joins TRBV5-1 to TRBJ2-4; D might be TRBD1 (5 bases). Per the germline V gene, CDR1 is SGHRS and CDR2 is YFSETQ. The CDR3 contains 21 residues. V was pared by 0 bases and J by 0 bases, with 25 bases between. The CDR3 reads CASSLVTQALSPPLAKNIQYF. The CDR3 bases are TGCGCCAGCAGCTTGGTTACACAGGCGCTCTCTCCCCCCCTAGCCAAAAACATTCAGTACTTC.

The DNA of the CDR3 is TGCGCCAGCAGCCAAGGAGCACAGGGAGGCCTATTCGCGAACACCGGGGAGCTGTTTTTT. Translation: CASSQGAQGGLFANTGELFF. V gene TRBV5-1 combines with J gene TRBJ2-2, with D tentatively TRBD1 or TRBD2 (6 bases each). Per the germline V gene, CDR1 is SGHRS and CDR2 is YFSETQ. The CDR3 contains 20 residues. V lost 4 bases and J 0 bases, leaving 25 bases between the germline ends. The complete variable domain, with remaining parts taken from reference TRBV5-1 and TRBJ2-2, reads KAGVTQTPRYLIKTRGQQVTLSCSPISGHRSVSWYQQTPGQGLQFLFEYFSETQRNKGNFPGRFSGRQFSNSRSEMNVSTLELGDSALYLCASSQGAQGGLFANTGELFFGEGSRLTVL.

This clonotype was counted ten times or more. This chain links TRBV12-3 or TRBV12-4 with TRBJ1-6; D unresolved. V lost 6 bases to trimming and J lost 7 bases, with 13 bases between them. The CDR3 is 14 amino acids. The DNA of the CDR3 is TGTGCCAGCAGCAACAGAGTATTCAATTCACCCCTCCACTTT. This sequence encodes CASSNRVFNSPLHF.

This clonotype has a handful of counts. The chain carries TRBV12-3 or TRBV12-4 and TRBJ2-3; D might be TRBD1 (5 bases). The CDR3 consists of 15 residues. Trimming removed 6 bases from V and 1 base from J, with 14 bases in between. As DNA, the CDR3 is TGTGCCAGCAGCCCGGACAAGTCTGGCACAGATACGCAGTATTTT. It yields the protein CASSPDKSGTDTQYF.